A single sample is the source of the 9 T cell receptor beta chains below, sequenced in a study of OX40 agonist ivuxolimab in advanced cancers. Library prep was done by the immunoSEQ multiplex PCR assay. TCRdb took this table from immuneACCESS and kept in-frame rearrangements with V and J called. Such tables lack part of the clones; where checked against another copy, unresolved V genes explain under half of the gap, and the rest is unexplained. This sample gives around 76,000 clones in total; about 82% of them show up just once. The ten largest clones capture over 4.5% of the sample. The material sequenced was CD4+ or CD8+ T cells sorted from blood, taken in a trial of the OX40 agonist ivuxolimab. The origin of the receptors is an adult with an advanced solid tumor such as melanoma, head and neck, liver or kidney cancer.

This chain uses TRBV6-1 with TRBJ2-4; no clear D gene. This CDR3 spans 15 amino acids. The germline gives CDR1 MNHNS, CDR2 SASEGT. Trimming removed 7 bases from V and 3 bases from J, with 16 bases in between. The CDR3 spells CASTDTRRGKNIQYF. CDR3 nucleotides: TGTGCCAGCACCGACACGCGGAGAGGCAAAAACATTCAGTACTTC.

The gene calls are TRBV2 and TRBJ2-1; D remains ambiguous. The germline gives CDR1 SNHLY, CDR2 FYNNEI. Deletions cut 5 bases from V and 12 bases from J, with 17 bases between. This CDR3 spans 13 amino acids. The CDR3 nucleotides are TGTGCCAGCAGTTTACTTATTAGGGTGGGGCAGTTCTTC. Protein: CASSLLIRVGQFF.

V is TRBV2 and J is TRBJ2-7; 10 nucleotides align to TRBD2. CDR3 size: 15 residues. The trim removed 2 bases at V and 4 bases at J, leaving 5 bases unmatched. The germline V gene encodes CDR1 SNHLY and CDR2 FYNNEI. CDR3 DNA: TGTGCCAGCAGTGAAAGGCCTAGCGGGAGATACGAGCAGTACTTC. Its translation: CASSERPSGRYEQYF.

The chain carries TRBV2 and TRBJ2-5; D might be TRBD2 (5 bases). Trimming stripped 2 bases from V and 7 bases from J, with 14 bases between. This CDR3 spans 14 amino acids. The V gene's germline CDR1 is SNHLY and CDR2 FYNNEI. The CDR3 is CASSESPGGGTQYF. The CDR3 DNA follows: TGTGCCAGCAGTGAATCTCCAGGAGGAGGGACCCAGTACTTC.

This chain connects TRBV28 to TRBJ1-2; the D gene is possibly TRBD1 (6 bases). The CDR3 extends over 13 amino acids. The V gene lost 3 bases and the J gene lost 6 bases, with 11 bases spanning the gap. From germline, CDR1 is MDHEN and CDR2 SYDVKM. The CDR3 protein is CASSFRGADGYTF. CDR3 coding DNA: TGTGCCAGCAGTTTTCGGGGGGCGGATGGCTACACCTTC.

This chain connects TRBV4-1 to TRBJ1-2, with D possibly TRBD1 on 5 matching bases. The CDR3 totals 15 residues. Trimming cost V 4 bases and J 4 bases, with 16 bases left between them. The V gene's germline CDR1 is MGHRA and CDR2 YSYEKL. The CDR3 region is CASSPGTTSLYGYTF. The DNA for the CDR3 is TGCGCCAGCAGCCCGGGGACCACTTCCCTCTATGGCTACACCTTC.

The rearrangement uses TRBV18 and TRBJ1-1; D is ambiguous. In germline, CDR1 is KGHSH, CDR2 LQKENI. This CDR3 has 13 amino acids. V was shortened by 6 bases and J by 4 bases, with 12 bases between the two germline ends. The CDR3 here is CASSPKVGTEAFF. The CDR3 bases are TGTGCCAGCTCCCCAAAGGTTGGCACTGAAGCTTTCTTT. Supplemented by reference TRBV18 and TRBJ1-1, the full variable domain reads NAGVMQNPRHLVRRRGQEARLRCSPMKGHSHVYWYRQLPEEGLKFMVYLQKENIIDESGMPKERFSAEFPKEGPSILRIQQVVRGDSAAYFCASSPKVGTEAFFGQGTRLTVV.

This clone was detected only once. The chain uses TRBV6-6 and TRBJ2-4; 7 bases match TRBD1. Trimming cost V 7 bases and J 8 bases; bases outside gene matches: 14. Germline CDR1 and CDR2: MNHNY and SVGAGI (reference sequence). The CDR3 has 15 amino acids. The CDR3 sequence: CASNQGGTELYIQYF. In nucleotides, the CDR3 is TGTGCCAGCAATCAAGGTGGGACAGAGCTCTACATTCAGTACTTC.

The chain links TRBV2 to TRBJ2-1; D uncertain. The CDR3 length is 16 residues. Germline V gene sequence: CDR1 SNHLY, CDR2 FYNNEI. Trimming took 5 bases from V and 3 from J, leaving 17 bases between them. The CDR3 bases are TGTGCCAGCAGTCGAACGAGAAGTCCCCTCTACAATGAGCAGTTCTTC. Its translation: CASSRTRSPLYNEQFF.